This TCR beta chain came from a study of beta chain features in type 1 diabetes. Overall study results and limits: Insertion counts at VDJ junctions were lower in type 1 diabetes patients, who also showed more deletions there.

Researchers reported sorting CD4+ naive, central memory, regulatory and stem cell-like memory cells via CD45RO/CCR7/CD25/CD127/CD95/CD27. The ends were cut back, 6 bases at V and 5 bases at J, with 11 bases in the middle. This CDR3 spans 13 amino acids. Per germline, CDR1 MNHEY and CDR2 SVGAGI. The whole isolated RNA underwent reverse transcription, so sequencing captured expressed TCRB transcripts. Assay: immunoSEQ multiplex PCR; the TCRdb copy retains only in-frame clones and omits some. The sample includes about 180,000 clones, about 13% of them seen just once. About this clone: Antigen: not known.

What was sequenced was central memory CD4+ T cells from blood. The chain has TRBV6-5 and TRBJ1-3; D is uncertain. The receptor was derived from a young woman in good health. CDR3 sequence reads: CASSREFRNTIYF. For the CDR3, the DNA is TGTGCCAGCAGCCGGGAGTTTAGAAACACCATATATTTT.